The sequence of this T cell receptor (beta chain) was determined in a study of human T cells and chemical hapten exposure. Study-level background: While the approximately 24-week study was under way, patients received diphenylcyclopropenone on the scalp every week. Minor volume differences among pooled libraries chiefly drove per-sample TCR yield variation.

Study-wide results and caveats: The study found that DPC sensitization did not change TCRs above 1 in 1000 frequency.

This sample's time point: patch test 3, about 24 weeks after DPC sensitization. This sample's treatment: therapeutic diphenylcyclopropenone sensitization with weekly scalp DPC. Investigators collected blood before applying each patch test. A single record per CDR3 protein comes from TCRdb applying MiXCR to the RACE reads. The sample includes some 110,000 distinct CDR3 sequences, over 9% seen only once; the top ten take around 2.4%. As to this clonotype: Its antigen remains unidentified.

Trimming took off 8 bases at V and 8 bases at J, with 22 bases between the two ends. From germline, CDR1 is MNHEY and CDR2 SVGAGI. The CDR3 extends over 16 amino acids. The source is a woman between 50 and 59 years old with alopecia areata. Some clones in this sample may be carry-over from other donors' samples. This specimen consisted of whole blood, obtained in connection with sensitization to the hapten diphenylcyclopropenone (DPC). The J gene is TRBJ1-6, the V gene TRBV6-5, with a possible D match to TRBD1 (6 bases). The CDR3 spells CASGRGALNSDSPLHF. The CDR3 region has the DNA TGTGCCAGCGGGCGGGGGGCTTTGAATAGCGATTCACCCCTCCACTTT.